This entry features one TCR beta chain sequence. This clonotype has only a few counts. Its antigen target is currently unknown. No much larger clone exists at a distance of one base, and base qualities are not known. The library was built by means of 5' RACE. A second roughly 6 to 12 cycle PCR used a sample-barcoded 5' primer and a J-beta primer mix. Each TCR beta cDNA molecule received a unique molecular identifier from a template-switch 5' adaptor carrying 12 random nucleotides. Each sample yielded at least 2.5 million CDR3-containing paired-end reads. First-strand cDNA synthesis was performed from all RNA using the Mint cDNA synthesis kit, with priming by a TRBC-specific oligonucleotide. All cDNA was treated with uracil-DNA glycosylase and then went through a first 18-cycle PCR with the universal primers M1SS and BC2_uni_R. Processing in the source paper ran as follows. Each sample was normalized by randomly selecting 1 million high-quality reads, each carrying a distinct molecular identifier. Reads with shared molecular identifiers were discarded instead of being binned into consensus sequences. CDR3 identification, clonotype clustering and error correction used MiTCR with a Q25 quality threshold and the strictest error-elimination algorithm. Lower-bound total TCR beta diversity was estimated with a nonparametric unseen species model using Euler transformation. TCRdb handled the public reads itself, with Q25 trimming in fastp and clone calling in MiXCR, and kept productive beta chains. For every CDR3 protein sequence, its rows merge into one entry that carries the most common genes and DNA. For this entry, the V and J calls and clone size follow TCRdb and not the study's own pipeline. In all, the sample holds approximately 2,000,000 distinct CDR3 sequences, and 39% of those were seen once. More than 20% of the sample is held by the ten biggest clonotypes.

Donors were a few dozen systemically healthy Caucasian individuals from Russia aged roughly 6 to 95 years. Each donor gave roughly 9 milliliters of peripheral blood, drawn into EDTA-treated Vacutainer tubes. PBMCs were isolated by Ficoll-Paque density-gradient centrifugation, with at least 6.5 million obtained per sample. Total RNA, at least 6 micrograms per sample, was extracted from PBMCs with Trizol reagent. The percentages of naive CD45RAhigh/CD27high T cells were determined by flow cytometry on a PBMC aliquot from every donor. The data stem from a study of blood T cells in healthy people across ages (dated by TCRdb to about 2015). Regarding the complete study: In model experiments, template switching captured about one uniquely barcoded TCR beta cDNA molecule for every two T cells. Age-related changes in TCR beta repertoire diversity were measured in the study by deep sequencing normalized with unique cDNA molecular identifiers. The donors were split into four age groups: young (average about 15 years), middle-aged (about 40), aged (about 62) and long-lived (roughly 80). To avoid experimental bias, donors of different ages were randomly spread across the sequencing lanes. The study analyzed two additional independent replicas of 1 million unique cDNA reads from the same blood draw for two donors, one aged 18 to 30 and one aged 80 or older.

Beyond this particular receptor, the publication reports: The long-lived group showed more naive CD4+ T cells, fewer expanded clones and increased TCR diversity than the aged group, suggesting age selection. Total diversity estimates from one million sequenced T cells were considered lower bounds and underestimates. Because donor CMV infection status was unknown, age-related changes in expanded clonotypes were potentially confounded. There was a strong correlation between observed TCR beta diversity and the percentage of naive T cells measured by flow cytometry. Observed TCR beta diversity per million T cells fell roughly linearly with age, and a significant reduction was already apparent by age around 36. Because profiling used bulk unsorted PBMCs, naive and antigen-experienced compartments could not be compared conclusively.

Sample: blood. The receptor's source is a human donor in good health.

CDR3 reads: CASSTERGEETQYF. In nucleotide form, the sequence is TGCGCCAGCAGCACTGAGCGGGGGGAAGAGACCCAGTACTTC. The chain links TRBV5-1 with TRBJ2-5; 9 central nucleotides agree with TRBD2. From the germline V gene, CDR1 is SGHRS and CDR2 is YFSETQ. The CDR3, from cysteine to phenylalanine, totals 14 residues. The CDR3 DNA has 42 bases and is translated from base 1. Clipping removes 4 bases from V and 3 bases from J, with 4 as the unmatched junction base count.